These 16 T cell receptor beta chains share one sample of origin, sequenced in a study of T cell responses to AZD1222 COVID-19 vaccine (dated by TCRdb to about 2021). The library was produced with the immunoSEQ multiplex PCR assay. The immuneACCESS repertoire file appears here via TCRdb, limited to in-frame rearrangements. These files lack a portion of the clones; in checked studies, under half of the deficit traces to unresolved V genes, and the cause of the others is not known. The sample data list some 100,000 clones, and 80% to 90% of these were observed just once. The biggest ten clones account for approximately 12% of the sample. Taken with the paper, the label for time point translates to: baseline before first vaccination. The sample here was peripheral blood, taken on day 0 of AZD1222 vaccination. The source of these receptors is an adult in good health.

The CDR3 coding sequence is TGTGCCAGCAGCTTCAGGCAGGATTATAATTCACCCCTCCACTTT. Protein sequence: CASSFRQDYNSPLHF. This chain links TRBV5-6 with TRBJ1-6; D not certain. CDR1 and CDR2 from the germline V gene are SGHDT and YYEEEE. Deletions cut 2 bases from V and 4 bases from J, with 10 bases between. The length of the CDR3 is 15 residues.

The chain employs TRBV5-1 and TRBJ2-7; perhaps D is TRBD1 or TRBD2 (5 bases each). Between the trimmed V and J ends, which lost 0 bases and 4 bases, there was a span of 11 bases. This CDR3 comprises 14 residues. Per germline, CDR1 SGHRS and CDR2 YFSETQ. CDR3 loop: CASSLDRDVYEQYF. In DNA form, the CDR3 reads TGCGCCAGCAGCTTGGATCGGGACGTATACGAGCAGTACTTC.

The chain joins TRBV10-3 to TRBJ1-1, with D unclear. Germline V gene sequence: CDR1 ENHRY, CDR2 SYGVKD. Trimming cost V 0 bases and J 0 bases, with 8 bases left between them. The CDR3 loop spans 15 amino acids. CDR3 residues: CAISESMEMNTEAFF. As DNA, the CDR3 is TGTGCCATCAGTGAGTCTATGGAGATGAACACTGAAGCTTTCTTT.

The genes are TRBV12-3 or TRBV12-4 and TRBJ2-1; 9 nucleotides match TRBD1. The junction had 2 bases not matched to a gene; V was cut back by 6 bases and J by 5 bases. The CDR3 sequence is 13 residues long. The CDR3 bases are TGTGCCAGCAGGGGGACAGGGAACAATGAGCAGTTCTTC. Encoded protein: CASRGTGNNEQFF.

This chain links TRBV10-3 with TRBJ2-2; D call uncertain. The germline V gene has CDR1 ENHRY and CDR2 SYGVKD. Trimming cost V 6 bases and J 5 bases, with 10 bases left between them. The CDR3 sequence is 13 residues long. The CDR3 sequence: CAISERQTGELFF. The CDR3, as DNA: TGTGCCATCAGCGAGAGACAAACCGGGGAGCTGTTTTTT.

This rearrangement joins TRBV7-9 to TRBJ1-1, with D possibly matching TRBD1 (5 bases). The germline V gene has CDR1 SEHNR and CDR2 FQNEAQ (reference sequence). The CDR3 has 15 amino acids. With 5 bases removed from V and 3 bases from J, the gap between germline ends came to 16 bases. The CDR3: CASSLTDLGDTEAFF. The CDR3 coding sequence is TGTGCCAGCAGCCTCACGGACCTAGGGGACACTGAAGCTTTCTTT.

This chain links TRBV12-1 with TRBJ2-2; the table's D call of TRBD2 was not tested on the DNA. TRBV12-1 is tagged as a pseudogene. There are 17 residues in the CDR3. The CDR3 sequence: CASSRRGLAANTGELFF. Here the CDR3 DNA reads TGTGCCAGCAGCCGCCGGGGCCTAGCGGCGAACACCGGGGAGCTGTTTTTT.

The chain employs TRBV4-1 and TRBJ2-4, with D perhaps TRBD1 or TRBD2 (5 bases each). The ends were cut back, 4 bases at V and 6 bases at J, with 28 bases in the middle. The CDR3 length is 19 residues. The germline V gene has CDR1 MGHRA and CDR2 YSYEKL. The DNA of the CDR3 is TGCGCCAGCAGCCCAGAACCGAACCGGGACCTCGGCAACAGAAACATTCAGTACTTC. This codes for CASSPEPNRDLGNRNIQYF.

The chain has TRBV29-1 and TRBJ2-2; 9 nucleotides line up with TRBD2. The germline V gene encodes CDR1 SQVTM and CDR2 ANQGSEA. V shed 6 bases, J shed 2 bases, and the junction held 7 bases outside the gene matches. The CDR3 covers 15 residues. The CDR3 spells CSVVSGSLNTGELFF. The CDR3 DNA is TGCAGCGTAGTTAGCGGGAGTTTAAACACCGGGGAGCTGTTTTTT.

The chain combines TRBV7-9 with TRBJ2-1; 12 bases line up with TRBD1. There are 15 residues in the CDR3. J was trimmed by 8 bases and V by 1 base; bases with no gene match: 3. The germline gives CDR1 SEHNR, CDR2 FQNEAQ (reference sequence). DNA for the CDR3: TGTGCCAGCAGCTTAGTTGGGACAGGGGGCCATGAGCAGTTCTTC. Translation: CASSLVGTGGHEQFF.

The CDR3 coding sequence is TGTGCCAGCAGTTACTCGAGTACAGACCAAGAGACCCAGTACTTC. Encoded protein: CASSYSSTDQETQYF. The chain recombines TRBV6-2 or TRBV6-3 with TRBJ2-5; D remains ambiguous. CDR1 is MNHEY, CDR2 SVGEGT, per germline. There are 15 residues in the CDR3. V was trimmed by 0 bases and J by 0 bases, leaving 8 bases between them.

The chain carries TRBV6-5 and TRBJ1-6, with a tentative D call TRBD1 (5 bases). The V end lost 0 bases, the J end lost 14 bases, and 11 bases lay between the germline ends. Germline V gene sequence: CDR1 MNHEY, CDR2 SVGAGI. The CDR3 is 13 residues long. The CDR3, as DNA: TGTGCCAGCAGTTACTCGGCAGGGAAGGCCCTCCACTTT. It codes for CASSYSAGKALHF.

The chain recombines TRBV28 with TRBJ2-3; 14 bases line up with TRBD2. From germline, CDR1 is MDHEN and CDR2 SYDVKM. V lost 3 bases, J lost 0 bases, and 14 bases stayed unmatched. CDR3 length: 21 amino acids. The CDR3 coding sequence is TGTGCCAGCAGTTTTAGGGGACTAGCGGGAGTGGGGTTGGGAAGCACAGATACGCAGTATTTT. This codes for CASSFRGLAGVGLGSTDTQYF.

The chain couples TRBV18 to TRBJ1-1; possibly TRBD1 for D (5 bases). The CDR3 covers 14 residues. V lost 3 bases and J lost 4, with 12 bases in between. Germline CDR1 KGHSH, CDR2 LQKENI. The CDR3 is CASSPGLGGTEAFF. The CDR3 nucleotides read TGTGCCAGCTCACCGGGACTGGGAGGCACTGAAGCTTTCTTT.

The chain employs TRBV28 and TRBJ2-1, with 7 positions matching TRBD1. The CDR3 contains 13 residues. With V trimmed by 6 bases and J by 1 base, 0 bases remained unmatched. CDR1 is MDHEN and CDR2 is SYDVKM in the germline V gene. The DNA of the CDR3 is TGTGCCAGCAGACAGGGGTCCTACAATGAGCAGTTCTTC. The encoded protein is CASRQGSYNEQFF.

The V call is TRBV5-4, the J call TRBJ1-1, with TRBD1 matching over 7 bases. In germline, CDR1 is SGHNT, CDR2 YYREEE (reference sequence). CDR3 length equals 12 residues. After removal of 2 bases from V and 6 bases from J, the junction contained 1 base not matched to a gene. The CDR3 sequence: CASSFTGAEAFF. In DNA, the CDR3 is TGTGCCAGCAGCTTCACAGGGGCTGAAGCTTTCTTT.